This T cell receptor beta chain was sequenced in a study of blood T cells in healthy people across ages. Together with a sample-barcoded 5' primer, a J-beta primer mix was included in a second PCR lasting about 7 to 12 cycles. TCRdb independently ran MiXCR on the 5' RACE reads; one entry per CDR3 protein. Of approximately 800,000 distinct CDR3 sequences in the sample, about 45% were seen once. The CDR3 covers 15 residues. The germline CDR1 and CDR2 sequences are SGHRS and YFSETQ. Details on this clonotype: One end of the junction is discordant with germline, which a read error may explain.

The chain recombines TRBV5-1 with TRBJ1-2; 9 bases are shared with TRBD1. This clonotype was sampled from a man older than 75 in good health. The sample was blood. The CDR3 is CASSLPGQGDNGNTF. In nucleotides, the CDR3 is TGCGCCAGCAGCTTACCGGGACAGGGTGATAATGGCAACACCTTC.